This T cell receptor (beta chain) was recorded in a study of CD8 T cells in ankylosing spondylitis. V lost 0 bases and J lost 10, with 18 bases in between. The CDR3 consists of 15 residues. Germline V gene sequence: CDR1 MNHEY, CDR2 SVGAGI. Note on this clonotype: The antigen is not known.

The study's findings and limits: Reactive arthritis synovial fluid and blood previously showed some of these motif variants. Apparently characteristic of ankylosing spondylitis blood was a TCR beta motif (about eight highly homologous variants).

TCRdb reanalysed the 5' RACE reads using MiXCR and keeps one entry per CDR3 protein. Of some 300,000 distinct CDR3 sequences listed, less than 25% are singletons. The chain joins TRBV6-5 to TRBJ1-1; the D gene is possibly TRBD1 (5 bases). Sample: blood, either unsorted or a sorted T cell fraction (not recorded which). The origin of this receptor is a female donor with ankylosing spondylitis or in good health (not recorded which). This CDR3 reads CASSYSNGLGGIAFF. CDR3 in DNA: TGTGCCAGCAGTTACTCGAACGGTTTGGGGGGAATAGCTTTCTTT.